Each of the 9 T cell receptor beta chains below was sequenced from the same sample in a study of T cells in Graves' hyperthyroidism and ophthalmopathy (dated by TCRdb to about 2019). The library was produced with multiplex PCR. The listed sequencing device is Illumina HiSeq 2000. TCR beta CDR3 regions were amplified from RNA transcripts. A first-round RT-PCR of the TCR CDR3 used the HTBI primer set with the Qiagen OneStep RT-PCR kit. TCRdb trimmed the raw reads at Q25, called clones with MiXCR and kept productive beta chains. Each CDR3 protein gets just one entry, which takes the most common genes and DNA from the rows behind it. The sample profile shows about 350,000 distinct CDR3 sequences; about 18% of them were found once. About 4% of the sample is taken by the ten largest. The sample comprised blood. The origin of the receptors is a woman aged 18-29 years with Graves' hyperthyroidism.

This clonotype appeared many times. V gene TRBV6-4 combines with J gene TRBJ2-7, with D perhaps TRBD1 (6 bases). The germline gives CDR1 MRHNA, CDR2 SNTAGT. CDR3 length equals 17 residues. Trimming pared 6 bases from V and 3 bases from J, leaving 24 bases between. The chain's CDR3 is CASSPKPRRDTYYEQYF. The CDR3 DNA reads as TGTGCCAGCAGCCCGAAACCGAGACGGGACACATACTACGAGCAGTACTTC.

This clonotype was counted between two and nine times. A much larger clone differs from this one at a single base, so this may be a read error. A read error is likely, as this CDR3 ends without the conserved phenylalanine or tryptophan. The V call is TRBV20-1, the J call TRBJ1-5; no reliable D call. Trimming removed 4 bases at V and 3 bases at J, with 10 bases between. Germline assignment: CDR1 DFQATT and CDR2 SNEGSKA (reference sequence). The CDR3 has 13 amino acids. CDR3: CSATPSPNQPQHL. The CDR3 region has the DNA TGCAGTGCTACCCCCAGCCCCAATCAGCCCCAGCATTTG.

This clonotype was detected ten times or more. The chain employs TRBV29-1 and TRBJ2-7; D is undetermined. Germline assignment: CDR1 SQVTM and CDR2 ANQGSEA. The CDR3 runs 13 residues. The V and J ends lost 0 bases and 5 bases respectively, with 11 bases between them. The CDR3 nucleotides read TGCAGCGTTGAAGATACGACCAATGACGAGCAGTACTTC. Its protein product is CSVEDTTNDEQYF.

This clonotype was detected ten times or more. The J gene is TRBJ1-5, the V gene TRBV12-3 or TRBV12-4; no clear D gene. With 9 bases removed from V and 2 bases from J, the gap between germline ends came to 11 bases. This CDR3 has 13 amino acids. The CDR3 spells CASKTLGNQPQHF. CDR3 sequence (DNA): TGTGCCAGTAAAACCCTAGGCAATCAGCCCCAGCATTTT.

In its sample, this clonotype was seen many times. CDR3 coding DNA: TGTGCCAGCAGGGGGACAGGGGGGGACACTGAAGCTTTCTTT. This translates into CASRGTGGDTEAFF. This chain connects TRBV12-3 or TRBV12-4 to TRBJ1-1; 11 nucleotides align to TRBD1. V was clipped by 6 bases and J by 3 bases; unmatched bases: 3. This CDR3 has 14 residues.

This clonotype has ten or more counts. The rearrangement joins TRBV12-3 or TRBV12-4 to TRBJ1-2; 7 bases map to TRBD1. The J segment lost 6 bases and the V segment lost 7 bases, leaving 8 bases of the junction unmatched. The CDR3 runs to 13 residues. CDR3 bases: TGTGCCAGCACCTTCCGGACAGGACATGGCTACACCTTC. This sequence encodes CASTFRTGHGYTF.

This clonotype was counted many times. The CDR3: CASSWPDSQETQYF. CDR3 coding DNA: TGTGCCAGCAGCTGGCCGGACAGTCAAGAGACCCAGTACTTC. The chain uses TRBV11-1 and TRBJ2-5; possibly TRBD1 for D (6 bases). There are 14 residues in the CDR3. With 4 bases removed from V and 2 bases from J, the gap between germline ends came to 11 bases. In germline, CDR1 is SGHAT, CDR2 FQDESV (reference sequence).

This clonotype has ten or more counts. The chain couples TRBV20-1 to TRBJ2-5; D remains unclear. Trimming pared 3 bases from V and 3 bases from J, leaving 8 bases between. The germline V gene has CDR1 DFQATT and CDR2 SNEGSKA (reference sequence). The length of the CDR3 is 12 residues. The CDR3 here is CSARAPEETQYF. The CDR3, as DNA: TGCAGTGCTAGGGCCCCAGAAGAGACCCAGTACTTC.

This chain joins TRBV6-2 or TRBV6-3 and TRBJ2-5; 9 bases agree with TRBD1. V gave up 10 bases and J gave up 5 bases; unmatched junction bases: 2. The germline V gene has CDR1 MNHEY and CDR2 SVGEGT. The CDR3 is 11 amino acids. CDR3 in DNA: TGTGCCACCGGGACAGGGGAGACCCAGTACTTC. The encoded protein is CATGTGETQYF.